These 16 T cell receptor beta chains originate from one sample sequenced in a study of a mutant IDH1 vaccine in newly diagnosed glioma. Their specific antigens are unknown. Clones were sequenced by immunoSEQ multiplex PCR, and TCRdb holds only the in-frame ones, with some missing. Among 45,000 to 65,000 clones listed, about two thirds were seen once. Specified time point: week 47, end of study. Topical imiquimod accompanied each vaccine dose, which consisted of 300 ug of mutant IDH1 20-mer peptide. The sample was peripheral blood mononuclear cells (PBMCs), taken from a glioma patient whose treatment included an IDH1 peptide vaccine. Source of these receptors: a man aged 40-50 years with glioma. Some clones in this sample may be carry-over from other donors' samples.

Points on this clone: Sequence at one end of the junction differs from germline and may be a read error. The chain uses TRBV7-9 and TRBJ2-1; D perhaps matches TRBD2 (7 bases). Germline CDR1 and CDR2: SEHNR and FQNEAQ (reference sequence). The CDR3 sequence is 12 residues long. The CDR3 reads CASSEGDGRKIF. The CDR3 region has the DNA TGTGCCAGCAGCGAGGGGGACGGGAGGAAGATCTTC.

This clone has only one observation. This rearrangement joins TRBV21-1 to TRBJ1-5. TRBV21-1 is termed a pseudogene. The CDR3 consists of 19 residues. The CDR3 loop is CASSKWEWDWDPSNQPQHF. CDR3 coding DNA: TGTGCCAGCAGCAAATGGGAGTGGGACTGGGATCCTAGCAATCAGCCCCAGCATTTT.

The sample holds one count of this clone. The sample holds other DNA sequences that translate to the same CDR3. The V call is TRBV7-2, the J call TRBJ2-1; D unresolved. V lost 5 bases and J lost 2, with 10 bases in between. This CDR3 contains 14 residues. Germline assignment: CDR1 SGHTA and CDR2 FQGNSA. The CDR3 loop reads CASSLGWAYNEQFF. CDR3 sequence (DNA): TGTGCCAGCAGCCTCGGATGGGCCTACAATGAGCAGTTCTTC.

The CDR3 spells CASKVDNSPLHF. In DNA, the CDR3 is TGTGCCAGCAAGGTGGATAATTCACCCCTCCACTTT. This chain connects TRBV6-6 to TRBJ1-6; D gene uncertain. V was shortened by 7 bases and J by 5 bases, with 6 bases between the two germline ends. The CDR3 covers 12 residues. Germline V lookup: CDR1 MNHNY, CDR2 SVGAGI (reference sequence).

The chain uses TRBV14 and TRBJ2-1; D uncertain. This CDR3 has 16 residues. Trimming left V 1 base short and J 7 bases short, with 17 bases between. Germline-derived CDR1 and CDR2 are SGHDN and FVKESK. The chain's CDR3 is CASSQALKRRVNEQFF. Here the CDR3 DNA reads TGTGCCAGCAGCCAAGCGTTAAAACGGCGCGTTAATGAGCAGTTCTTC. The full variable domain, its missing parts supplied by reference TRBV14 and TRBJ2-1, is EAGVTQFPSHSVIEKGQTVTLRCDPISGHDNLYWYRRVMGKEIKFLLHFVKESKQDESGMPNNRFLAERTGGTYSTLKVQPAELEDSGVYFCASSQALKRRVNEQFFGPGTRLTVL.

The chain uses TRBV5-1 and TRBJ1-1; D is uncertain. The V and J ends lost 2 bases and 1 base respectively, with 15 bases between them. Germline assignment: CDR1 SGHRS and CDR2 YFSETQ. The CDR3 length is 16 residues. The CDR3 DNA sequence: TGCGCCAGCAGCTTCTTGGAGGACTCACCGAACACTGAAGCTTTCTTT. It yields the protein CASSFLEDSPNTEAFF.

In its sample, this clone was seen a few times. V and J are TRBV5-4 and TRBJ2-5; the D is unclear. Germline V lookup: CDR1 SGHNT, CDR2 YYREEE (reference sequence). This CDR3 contains 15 residues. Trimming cost V 4 bases and J 4 bases, with 17 bases left between them. Here the CDR3 reads CASSRKDHMGETQYF. The CDR3 nucleotides read TGTGCCAGCAGCAGGAAGGACCATATGGGAGAGACCCAGTACTTC.

J is TRBJ2-2 and V is TRBV29-1; D possibly corresponds to TRBD1 (5 bases). There are 17 residues in the CDR3. Trimming left V 4 bases short and J 1 base short, with 19 bases between. Germline values: CDR1 SQVTM, CDR2 ANQGSEA. CDR3 coding DNA: TGCAGCGTTGGGGGCAGGGAAGGGATGGGGAACACCGGGGAGCTGTTTTTT. Its protein product is CSVGGREGMGNTGELFF.

This chain connects TRBV6-5 to TRBJ1-3, with D uncertain. CDR3 length: 15 residues. Trimming took 6 bases from V and 0 from J, leaving 12 bases between them. CDR1 and CDR2 from the germline V gene are MNHEY and SVGAGI. The chain's CDR3 is CASRPPVASGNTIYF. In nucleotides, the CDR3 is TGTGCCAGCAGACCCCCCGTAGCCTCTGGAAACACCATATATTTT.

This rearrangement joins TRBV6-5 to TRBJ2-1, with a possible D match to TRBD2 (5 bases). Per germline, CDR1 MNHEY and CDR2 SVGAGI. V was clipped by 6 bases and J by 5 bases, with 17 bases between them. The length of the CDR3 is 15 residues. This CDR3 is CASSYTQRGNNEQFF. In DNA form, the CDR3 reads TGTGCCAGCAGCTATACCCAACGGGGTAACAATGAGCAGTTCTTC.

The chain joins TRBV6-6 to TRBJ1-2, with D tentatively TRBD1 (6 bases). The CDR3 spans 15 residues. V lost 5 bases, J lost 5 bases, and 18 bases lay in between. Germline values: CDR1 MNHNY, CDR2 SVGAGI (reference sequence). The CDR3 DNA follows: TGTGCCAGCAGTGCGCCAACAGGGAATTTATATGGCTACACCTTC. It encodes CASSAPTGNLYGYTF.

CDR3 coding DNA: TGTGCCATCAGTGAGATCGGAGGGACTCAACAAGATACGCAGTATTTT. As protein: CAISEIGGTQQDTQYF. The chain uses TRBV10-3 and TRBJ2-3; the D gene is possibly TRBD2 (6 bases). Trimming took 2 bases from V and 5 from J, leaving 17 bases between them. CDR1 is ENHRY, CDR2 SYGVKD, per germline. The CDR3 is 16 residues long.

This chain connects TRBV5-4 to TRBJ2-3; unclear D gene. The germline V and J ends were trimmed by 0 bases and 3 bases, with 8 bases remaining between them. CDR3 length: 14 residues. Germline values: CDR1 SGHNT, CDR2 YYREEE (reference sequence). This chain's CDR3 is CASSLAPRTDTQYF. The CDR3 DNA sequence: TGTGCCAGCAGCTTGGCCCCAAGGACAGATACGCAGTATTTT.

This chain connects TRBV5-4 to TRBJ2-1; 7 nucleotides line up with TRBD2. The CDR3 loop spans 15 amino acids. The trim removed 2 bases at V and 5 bases at J, leaving 7 bases unmatched. Germline CDR1 and CDR2: SGHNT and YYREEE (reference sequence). The CDR3 DNA is TGTGCCAGCAGCTTATCCGGGGGGTCTCACAATGAGCAGTTCTTC. Translation gives CASSLSGGSHNEQFF.

This chain uses TRBV5-1 with TRBJ1-2; D is unclear. The V end was cut by 5 bases, the J end by 4 bases, with 15 bases between. This CDR3 comprises 14 residues. The germline V gene encodes CDR1 SGHRS and CDR2 YFSETQ. CDR3 nucleotide sequence: TGCGCCAGCAGTGCAGAAGAGGGAGGCTATGGCTACACCTTC. Protein: CASSAEEGGYGYTF.

The CDR3 region is CASRTGYGLGNYGYTF. DNA for the CDR3: TGTGCCAGCAGGACAGGGTACGGGTTGGGGAACTATGGCTACACCTTC. The V and J genes are TRBV19 and TRBJ1-2, with 8 bases that match TRBD1. Trimming cost V 9 bases and J 2 bases; bases outside gene matches: 14. This CDR3 region has 16 residues. Germline CDR1 reads LNHDA; CDR2 reads SQIVND (reference sequence).